The 8 T cell receptor beta chains below all came from one sample that was sequenced in a study of blood T cell repertoires in COVID-19. The repertoire was sequenced with immunoSEQ multiplex PCR; TCRdb's copy has only in-frame clones and lacks some. The table lists 120,000 or so clones, about 85% of them singletons. Sequencing was performed on peripheral blood. These receptors were taken from an elderly man with active or convalescent COVID-19.

The V gene is TRBV5-1, the J gene TRBJ2-7, with a possible D match to TRBD2 (6 bases). V shed 2 bases and J shed 2 bases, with 8 bases lying between them. Per the germline V gene, CDR1 is SGHRS and CDR2 is YFSETQ. There are 13 residues in the CDR3. The CDR3 is CASSFGGTYEQYF. For the CDR3, the DNA is TGCGCCAGCAGCTTTGGGGGGACCTACGAGCAGTACTTC.

V usage is TRBV5-6 and J usage is TRBJ2-7; no firm D call. V gave up 3 bases and J gave up 3 bases, with 4 bases separating them. The CDR3 contains 11 residues. The germline gives CDR1 SGHDT, CDR2 YYEEEE. CDR3 sequence (DNA): TGTGCCAGCAGCTCTTTCTACGAGCAGTACTTC. Translating gives CASSSFYEQYF.

V gene TRBV5-4 combines with J gene TRBJ2-7, with 8 bases that match TRBD1. In germline, CDR1 is SGHNT, CDR2 YYREEE (reference sequence). The CDR3 consists of 14 residues. Trimming removed 2 bases from V and 6 bases from J; junction bases left unmatched: 7. CDR3 sequence reads: CASSFQGASGEQYF. The CDR3 DNA sequence: TGTGCCAGCAGCTTCCAGGGGGCGTCGGGCGAGCAGTACTTC. Using reference TRBV5-4 and TRBJ2-7 for the parts outside the CDR3, the full variable domain is ETGVTQSPTHLIKTRGQQVTLRCSSQSGHNTVSWYQQALGQGPQFIFQYYREEENGRGNFPPRFSGLQFPNYSSELNVNALELDDSALYLCASSFQGASGEQYFGPGTRLTVT.

The gene calls are TRBV19 and TRBJ1-4; D remains unclear. CDR1 LNHDA and CDR2 SQIVND come from the germline V gene (reference sequence). This CDR3 comprises 15 residues. Between the trimmed V and J ends, which lost 7 bases and 6 bases, there was a span of 18 bases. The CDR3 DNA reads TGTGCCAGTAACGACCCCGGGAGATCGGATGAAAAACTGTTTTTT. Residues: CASNDPGRSDEKLFF. The full variable domain, with the rest looked up from reference TRBV19 and TRBJ1-4, is DGGITQSPKYLFRKEGQNVTLSCEQNLNHDAMYWYRQDPGQGLRLIYYSQIVNDFQKGDIAEGYSVSREKKESFPLTVTSAQKNPTAFYLCASNDPGRSDEKLFFGSGTQLSVL.

This chain links TRBV4-3 with TRBJ1-4; D is undetermined. The CDR3 consists of 15 residues. V lost 0 bases and J lost 5, with 10 bases in between. The germline gives CDR1 LGHNA, CDR2 YSLEER. The CDR3 nucleotides read TGCGCCAGCAGCCAAGAACAGAGTGCGAATGAAAAACTGTTTTTT. Encoded protein: CASSQEQSANEKLFF.

The chain joins TRBV27 to TRBJ2-5, with TRBD1 matching 9 bases. The germline gives CDR1 MNHEY, CDR2 SMNVEV (reference sequence). The V segment lost 1 base and the J segment 5 bases; nucleotides outside the gene matches: 8. The CDR3 runs 16 residues. CDR3 protein: CASSLWGTGLRETQYF. The CDR3 nucleotides read TGTGCCAGCAGTTTATGGGGGACAGGGCTGCGGGAGACCCAGTACTTC.

The chain carries TRBV6-2 or TRBV6-3 and TRBJ2-7; 8 bases line up with TRBD1. Germline V gives CDR1 MNHEY, CDR2 SVGEGT. This CDR3 region has 15 residues. J lost 4 bases, V lost 0 bases, and 5 bases had no gene match. The CDR3 DNA reads as TGTGCCAGCAGTTACTCTGACAGGGGATTTTACGAGCAGTACTTC. Protein product: CASSYSDRGFYEQYF.

V and J are TRBV12-3 or TRBV12-4 and TRBJ1-3, with TRBD1 matching 10 bases. This CDR3 region has 13 residues. Trimming at V came to 11 bases and at J to 2 bases, leaving 3 bases not matched to a gene. Here the CDR3 DNA reads TGTGCCGTAGGGACAGGGGCTGGAAACACCATATATTTT. Amino acid sequence: CAVGTGAGNTIYF.